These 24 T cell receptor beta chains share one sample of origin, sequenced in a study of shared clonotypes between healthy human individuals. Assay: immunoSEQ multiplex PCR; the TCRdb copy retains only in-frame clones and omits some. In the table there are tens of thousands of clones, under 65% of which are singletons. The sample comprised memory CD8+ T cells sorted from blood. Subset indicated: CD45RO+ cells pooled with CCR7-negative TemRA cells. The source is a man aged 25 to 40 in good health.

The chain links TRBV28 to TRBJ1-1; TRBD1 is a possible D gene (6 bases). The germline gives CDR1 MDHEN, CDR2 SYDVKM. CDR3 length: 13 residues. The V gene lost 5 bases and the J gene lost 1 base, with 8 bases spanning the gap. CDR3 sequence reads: CASSMGANTEAFF. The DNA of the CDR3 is TGTGCCAGCAGTATGGGGGCGAACACTGAAGCTTTCTTT. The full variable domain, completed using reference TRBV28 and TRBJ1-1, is DVKVTQSSRYLVKRTGEKVFLECVQDMDHENMFWYRQDPGLGLRLIYFSYDVKMKEKGDIPEGYSVSREKKERFSLILESASTNQTSMYLCASSMGANTEAFFGQGTRLTVV.

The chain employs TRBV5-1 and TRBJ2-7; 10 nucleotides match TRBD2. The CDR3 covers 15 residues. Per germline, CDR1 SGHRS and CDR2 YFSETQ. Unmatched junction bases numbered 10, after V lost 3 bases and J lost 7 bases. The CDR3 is CASSSRTSGGGEQYF. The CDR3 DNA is TGCGCCAGCAGCTCCCGGACTAGCGGAGGGGGGGAGCAGTACTTC.

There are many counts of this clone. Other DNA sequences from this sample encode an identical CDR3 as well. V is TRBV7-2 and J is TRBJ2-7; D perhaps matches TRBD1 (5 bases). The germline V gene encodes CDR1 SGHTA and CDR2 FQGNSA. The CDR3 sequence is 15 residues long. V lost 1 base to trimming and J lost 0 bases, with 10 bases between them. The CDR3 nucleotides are TGTGCCAGCAGCTTAGAAGGGGATAGCTCCTACGAGCAGTACTTC. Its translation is CASSLEGDSSYEQYF. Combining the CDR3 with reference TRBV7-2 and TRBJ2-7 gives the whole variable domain GAGVSQSPSNKVTEKGKDVELRCDPISGHTALYWYRQSLGQGLEFLIYFQGNSAPDKSGLPSDRFSAERTGGSVSTLTIQRTQQEDSAVYLCASSLEGDSSYEQYFGPGTRLTVT.

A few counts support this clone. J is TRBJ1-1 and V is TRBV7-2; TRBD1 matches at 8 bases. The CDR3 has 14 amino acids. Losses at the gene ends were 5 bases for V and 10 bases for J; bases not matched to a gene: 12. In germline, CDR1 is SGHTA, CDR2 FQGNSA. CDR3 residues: CASSQGTGIFGAFF. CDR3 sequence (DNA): TGTGCCAGCAGCCAAGGGACAGGTATTTTCGGAGCTTTCTTT. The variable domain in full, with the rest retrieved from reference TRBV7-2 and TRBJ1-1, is GAGVSQSPSNKVTEKGKDVELRCDPISGHTALYWYRQSLGQGLEFLIYFQGNSAPDKSGLPSDRFSAERTGGSVSTLTIQRTQQEDSAVYLCASSQGTGIFGAFFGQGTRLTVV.

CDR3: CASSPISGELFF. In nucleotides, the CDR3 is TGTGCCAGCAGTCCAATATCCGGGGAGCTGTTTTTT. V is TRBV27 and J is TRBJ2-2, with D hard to call. V shed 5 bases and J shed 6 bases, with 7 bases lying between them. The CDR3 covers 12 residues. Per the germline V gene, CDR1 is MNHEY and CDR2 is SMNVEV (reference sequence).

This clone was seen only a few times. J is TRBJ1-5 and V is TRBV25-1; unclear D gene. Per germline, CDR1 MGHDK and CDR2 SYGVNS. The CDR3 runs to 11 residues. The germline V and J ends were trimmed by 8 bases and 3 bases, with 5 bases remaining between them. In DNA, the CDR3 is TGTGCCAGCGGAGACAATCAGCCCCAGCATTTT. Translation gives CASGDNQPQHF.

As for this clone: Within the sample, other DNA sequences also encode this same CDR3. The CDR3 sequence is CASSLGTGGYEQYF. The CDR3 DNA reads TGTGCCAGCAGCTTGGGCACGGGAGGCTACGAGCAGTACTTC. The chain couples TRBV5-5 to TRBJ2-7; 7 bases are a match to TRBD2. The CDR3 sequence is 14 residues long. V lost 0 bases to trimming and J lost 3 bases; unmatched junction nucleotides: 3. The germline gives CDR1 SGHKS, CDR2 YYEKEE (reference sequence).

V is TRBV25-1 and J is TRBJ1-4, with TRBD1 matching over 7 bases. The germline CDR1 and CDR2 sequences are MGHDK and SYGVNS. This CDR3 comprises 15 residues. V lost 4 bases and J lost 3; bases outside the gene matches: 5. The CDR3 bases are TGTGCCAGCAGTGCGACAGGGCAAGCTAATGAAAAACTGTTTTTT. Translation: CASSATGQANEKLFF.

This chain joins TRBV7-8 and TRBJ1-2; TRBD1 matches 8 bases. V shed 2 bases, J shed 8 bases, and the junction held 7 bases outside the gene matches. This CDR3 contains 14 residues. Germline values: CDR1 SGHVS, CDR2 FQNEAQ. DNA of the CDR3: TGTGCCAGCAGCTTACAGTCAGGGGGCGACGGCTACACCTTC. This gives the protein CASSLQSGGDGYTF.

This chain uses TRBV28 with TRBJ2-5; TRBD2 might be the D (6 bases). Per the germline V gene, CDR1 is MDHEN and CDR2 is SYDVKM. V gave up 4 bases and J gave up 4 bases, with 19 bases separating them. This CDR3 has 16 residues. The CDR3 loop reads CASSYPTGTLSETQYF. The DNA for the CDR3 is TGTGCCAGCAGTTACCCGACCGGGACTCTTTCAGAGACCCAGTACTTC.

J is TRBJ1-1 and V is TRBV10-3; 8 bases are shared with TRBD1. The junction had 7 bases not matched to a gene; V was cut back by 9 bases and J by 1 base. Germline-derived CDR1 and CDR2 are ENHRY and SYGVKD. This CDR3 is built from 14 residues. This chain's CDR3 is CAMDTGTGNTEAFF. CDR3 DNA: TGTGCCATGGATACCGGGACAGGGAACACTGAAGCTTTCTTT.

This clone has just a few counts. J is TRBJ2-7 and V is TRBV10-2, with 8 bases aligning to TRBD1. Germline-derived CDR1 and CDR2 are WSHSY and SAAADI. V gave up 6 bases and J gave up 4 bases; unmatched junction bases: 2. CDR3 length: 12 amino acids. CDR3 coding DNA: TGCGCCAGCAGGGACAGGGTGTACGAGCAGTACTTC. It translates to CASRDRVYEQYF.

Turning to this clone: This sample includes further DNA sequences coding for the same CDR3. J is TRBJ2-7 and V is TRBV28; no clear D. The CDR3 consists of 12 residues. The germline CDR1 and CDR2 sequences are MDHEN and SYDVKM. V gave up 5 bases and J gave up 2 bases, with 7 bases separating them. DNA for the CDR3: TGTGCCAGCAGTCTACTCACCTACGAGCAGTACTTC. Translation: CASSLLTYEQYF.

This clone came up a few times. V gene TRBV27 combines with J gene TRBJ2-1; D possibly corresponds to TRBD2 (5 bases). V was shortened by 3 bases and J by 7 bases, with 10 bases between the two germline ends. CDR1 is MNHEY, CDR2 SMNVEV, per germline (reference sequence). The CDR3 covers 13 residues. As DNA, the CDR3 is TGTGCCAGCAGTTTCTACGGGAAGAATGAGCAGTTCTTC. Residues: CASSFYGKNEQFF.

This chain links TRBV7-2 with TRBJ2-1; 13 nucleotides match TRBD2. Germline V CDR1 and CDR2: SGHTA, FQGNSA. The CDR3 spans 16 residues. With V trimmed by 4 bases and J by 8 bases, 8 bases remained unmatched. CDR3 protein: CASSSRTSGSLHEQFF. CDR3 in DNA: TGTGCCAGCAGCTCGAGGACTAGCGGGAGTCTGCATGAGCAGTTCTTC.

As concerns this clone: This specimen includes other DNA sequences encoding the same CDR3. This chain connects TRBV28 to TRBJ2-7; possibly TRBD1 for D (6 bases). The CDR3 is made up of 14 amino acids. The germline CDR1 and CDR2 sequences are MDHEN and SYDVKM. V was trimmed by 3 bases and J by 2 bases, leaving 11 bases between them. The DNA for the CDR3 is TGTGCCAGCAGTTTGTCAGGACAGACCTACGAGCAGTACTTC. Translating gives CASSLSGQTYEQYF.

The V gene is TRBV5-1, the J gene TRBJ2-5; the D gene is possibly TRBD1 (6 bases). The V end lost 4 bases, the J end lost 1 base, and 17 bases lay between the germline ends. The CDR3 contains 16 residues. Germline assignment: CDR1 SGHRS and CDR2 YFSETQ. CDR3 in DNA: TGCGCCAGCAGCCCCTGGGGGCTGGGAGTCCAAGAGACCCAGTACTTC. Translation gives CASSPWGLGVQETQYF.

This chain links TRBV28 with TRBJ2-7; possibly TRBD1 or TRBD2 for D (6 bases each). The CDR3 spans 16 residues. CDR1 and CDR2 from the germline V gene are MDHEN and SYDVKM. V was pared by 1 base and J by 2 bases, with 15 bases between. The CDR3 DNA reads TGTGCCAGCAGTTTATTGGGGGGCAAACGGGCCTACGAGCAGTACTTC. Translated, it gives CASSLLGGKRAYEQYF.

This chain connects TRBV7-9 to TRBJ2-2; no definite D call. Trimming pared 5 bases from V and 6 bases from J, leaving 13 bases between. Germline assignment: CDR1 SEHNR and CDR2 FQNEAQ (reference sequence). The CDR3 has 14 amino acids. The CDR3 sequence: CASSNMLVAGELFF. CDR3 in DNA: TGTGCCAGCAGCAATATGCTAGTTGCCGGGGAGCTGTTTTTT.

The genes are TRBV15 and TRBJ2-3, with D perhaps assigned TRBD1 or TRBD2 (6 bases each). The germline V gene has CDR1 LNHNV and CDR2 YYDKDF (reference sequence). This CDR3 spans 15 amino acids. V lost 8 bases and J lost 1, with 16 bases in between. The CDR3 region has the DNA TGTGCCACCTCCCGAGGAGGGGGAGGCACAGATACGCAGTATTTT. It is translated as CATSRGGGGTDTQYF.

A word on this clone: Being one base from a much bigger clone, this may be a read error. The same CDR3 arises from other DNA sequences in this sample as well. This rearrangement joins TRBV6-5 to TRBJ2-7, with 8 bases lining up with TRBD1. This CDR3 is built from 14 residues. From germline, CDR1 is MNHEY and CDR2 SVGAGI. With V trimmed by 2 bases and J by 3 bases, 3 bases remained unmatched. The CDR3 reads CASSYGTGGYEQYF. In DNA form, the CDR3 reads TGTGCCAGCAGTTACGGCACAGGGGGCTACGAGCAGTACTTC.

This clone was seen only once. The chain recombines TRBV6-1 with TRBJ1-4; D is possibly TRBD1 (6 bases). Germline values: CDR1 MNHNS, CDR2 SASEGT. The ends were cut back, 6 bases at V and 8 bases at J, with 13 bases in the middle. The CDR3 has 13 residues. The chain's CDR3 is CASRAGVMEKLFF. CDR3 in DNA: TGTGCCAGCAGGGCAGGGGTTATGGAAAAACTGTTTTTT.

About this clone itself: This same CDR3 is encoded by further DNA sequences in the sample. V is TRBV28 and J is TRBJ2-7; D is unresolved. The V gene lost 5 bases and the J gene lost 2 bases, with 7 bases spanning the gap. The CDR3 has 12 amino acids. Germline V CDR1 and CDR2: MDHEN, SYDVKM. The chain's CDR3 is CASSSVTYEQYF. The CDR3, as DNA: TGTGCCAGCAGTAGCGTTACCTACGAGCAGTACTTC. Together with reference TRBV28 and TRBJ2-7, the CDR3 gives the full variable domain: DVKVTQSSRYLVKRTGEKVFLECVQDMDHENMFWYRQDPGLGLRLIYFSYDVKMKEKGDIPEGYSVSREKKERFSLILESASTNQTSMYLCASSSVTYEQYFGPGTRLTVT.

The CDR3 protein is CASSPSGRTYEQYF. The CDR3 region has the DNA TGTGCCAGCAGCCCTAGCGGGAGGACCTACGAGCAGTACTTC. The chain is built from TRBV5-4 and TRBJ2-7; the match to TRBD2 covers 11 bases. The CDR3 is 14 residues long. Germline CDR1 is SGHNT and CDR2 is YYREEE (reference sequence). With 4 bases clipped from V and 2 bases from J, the junction kept 2 bases outside the gene matches.